This T cell receptor beta chain was captured by sequencing in a study of Graves' ophthalmopathy and Graves' hyperthyroidism. Study-level background: Peripheral blood (taken before any treatment) was collected at initial diagnosis. Study findings and constraints: Blood was where most expanded thyroid clonotypes above 0.001 frequency also turned up. A model of 13 signatures distinguished ophthalmopathy from stable hyperthyroidism at less than 90% sensitivity and nearly 82% specificity. Ophthalmopathy progression was predicted with approximately 68% sensitivity and about 72% specificity.

This CDR3 is 15 amino acids long. Germline CDR1 and CDR2: MGHRA and YSYEKL. The trim removed 5 bases at V and 3 bases at J, leaving 8 bases unmatched. In this sample, this clonotype turned up many times. Its target is not known. Amplified TCR beta CDR3 regions were obtained using RNA transcripts as template. HTBI primers primed a first-round RT-PCR, and a second-round multiplex PCR followed. TCRdb passed the multiplex PCR reads through MiXCR, listing each CDR3 protein once. The data contain 450,000 or so distinct CDR3 sequences, roughly an eighth of them seen just once; the ten biggest clones take up approximately 9.8%.

Sequencing was performed on blood. This clonotype was sampled from a woman under 40 with Graves' ophthalmopathy. V and J are TRBV4-1 and TRBJ2-7; TRBD1 matches at 9 bases. The CDR3 loop reads CASSNKQGAIYEQYF. CDR3 coding DNA: TGCGCCAGCAGCAATAAACAGGGGGCGATCTACGAGCAGTACTTC.